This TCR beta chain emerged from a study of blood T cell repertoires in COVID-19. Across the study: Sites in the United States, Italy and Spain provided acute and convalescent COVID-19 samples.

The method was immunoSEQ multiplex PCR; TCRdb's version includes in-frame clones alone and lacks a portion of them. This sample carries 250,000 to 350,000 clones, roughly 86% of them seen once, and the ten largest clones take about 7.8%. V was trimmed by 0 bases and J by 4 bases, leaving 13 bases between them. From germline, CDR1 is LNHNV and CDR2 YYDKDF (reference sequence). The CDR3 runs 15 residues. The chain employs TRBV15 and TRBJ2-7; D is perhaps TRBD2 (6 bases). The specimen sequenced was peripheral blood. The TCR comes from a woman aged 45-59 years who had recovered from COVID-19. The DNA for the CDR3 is TGTGCCACCAGCAGAGATCTCGGGAGTGGATACGAGCAGTACTTC. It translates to CATSRDLGSGYEQYF.